This TCR beta chain was identified during a study of persistence of HIV-infected CD4 T cells. Study results and limitations: Antigen-responding cells were enriched for degenerate expanded CDR3beta sequences. CMV- and Gag-responding cells had lower TCRbeta richness than CD3/CD28-responding cells. TCR oligoclonality correlated with proviral oligoclonality in the same sorted populations.

This was the immunoSEQ version 4 assay in survey mode. The assay was immunoSEQ multiplex PCR, and TCRdb's table has in-frame clones only and misses some. The table shows tens of thousands of clones, with 65% to 80% occurring only once. The length of the CDR3 is 16 residues. The ends were cut back, 5 bases at V and 0 bases at J, with 13 bases in the middle. Germline CDR1 reads LNHDA; CDR2 reads SQIVND (reference sequence). Worth noting for this clone: Its antigen is not identified.

The stimulus was an HIV-1 Gag 15-mer peptide pool, about 1 ug/peptide/mL. Sorted nonresponding memory CD4+ T cells were CD40L-negative, CD69-negative, CD45RO-high. Anti-CD28/CD49d costimulation, CD40-blocking antibody and enfuvirtide were given to CD8-depleted PBMCs for 15 to 20 hours. The V and J genes are TRBV19 and TRBJ1-4; D uncertain. Sample: CD4+ T cells sorted from PBMCs after roughly 18-hour stimulation, taken from a patient who received antiretroviral therapy. This TCR came from an adult man with HIV who was CMV-seropositive. The CDR3 loop reads CASSDLLKATNEKLFF. In DNA, the CDR3 is TGTGCCAGTAGTGATCTTCTTAAGGCAACTAATGAAAAACTGTTTTTT. The complete variable domain, with remaining parts taken from reference TRBV19 and TRBJ1-4, reads DGGITQSPKYLFRKEGQNVTLSCEQNLNHDAMYWYRQDPGQGLRLIYYSQIVNDFQKGDIAEGYSVSREKKESFPLTVTSAQKNPTAFYLCASSDLLKATNEKLFFGSGTQLSVL.